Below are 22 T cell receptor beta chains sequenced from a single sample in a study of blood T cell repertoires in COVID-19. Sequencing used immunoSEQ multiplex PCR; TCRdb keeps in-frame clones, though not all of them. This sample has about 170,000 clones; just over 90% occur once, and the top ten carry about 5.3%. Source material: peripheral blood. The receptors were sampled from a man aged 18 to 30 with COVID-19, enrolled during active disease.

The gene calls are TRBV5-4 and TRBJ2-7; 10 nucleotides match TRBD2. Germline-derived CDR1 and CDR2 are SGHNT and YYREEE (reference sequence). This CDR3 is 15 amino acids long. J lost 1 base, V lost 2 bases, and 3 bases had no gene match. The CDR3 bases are TGTGCCAGCAGCTTAACTAGCGGGATTTCCTACGAGCAGTACTTC. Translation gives CASSLTSGISYEQYF.

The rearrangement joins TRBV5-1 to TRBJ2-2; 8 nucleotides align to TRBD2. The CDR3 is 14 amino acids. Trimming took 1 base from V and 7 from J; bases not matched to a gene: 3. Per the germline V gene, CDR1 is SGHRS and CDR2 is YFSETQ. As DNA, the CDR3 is TGCGCCAGCAGCTTGCGGGAGGGCGGCGGGGAGCTGTTTTTT. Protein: CASSLREGGGELFF.

CDR3 in DNA: TGTGCCAGCAGTATCCGACAGGGGATGGAGTATAATTCACCCCTCCACTTT. Its translation: CASSIRQGMEYNSPLHF. The V call is TRBV27, the J call TRBJ1-6; the match to TRBD1 covers 8 bases. The CDR3 extends over 17 amino acids. Germline V CDR1 and CDR2: MNHEY, SMNVEV (reference sequence). With V trimmed by 5 bases and J by 4 bases, 10 bases remained unmatched.

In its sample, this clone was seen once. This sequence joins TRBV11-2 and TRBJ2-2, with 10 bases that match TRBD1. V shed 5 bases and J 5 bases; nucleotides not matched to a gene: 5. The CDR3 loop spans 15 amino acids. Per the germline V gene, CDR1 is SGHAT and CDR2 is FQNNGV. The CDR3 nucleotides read TGTGCCAGCAGCCCGAGGACAGGGGGGACCGGGGAGCTGTTTTTT. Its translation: CASSPRTGGTGELFF. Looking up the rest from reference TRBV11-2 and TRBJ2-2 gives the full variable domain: EAGVAQSPRYKIIEKRQSVAFWCNPISGHATLYWYQQILGQGPKLLIQFQNNGVVDDSQLPKDRFSAERLKGVDSTLKIQPAKLEDSAVYLCASSPRTGGTGELFFGEGSRLTVL.

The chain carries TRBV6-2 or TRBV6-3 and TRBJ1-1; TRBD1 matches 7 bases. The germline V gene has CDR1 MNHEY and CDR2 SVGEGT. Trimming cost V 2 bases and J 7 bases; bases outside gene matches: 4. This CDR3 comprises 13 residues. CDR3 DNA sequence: TGTGCCAGCAGTTACCGGGGACAGAGTGAAGCTTTCTTT. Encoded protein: CASSYRGQSEAFF.

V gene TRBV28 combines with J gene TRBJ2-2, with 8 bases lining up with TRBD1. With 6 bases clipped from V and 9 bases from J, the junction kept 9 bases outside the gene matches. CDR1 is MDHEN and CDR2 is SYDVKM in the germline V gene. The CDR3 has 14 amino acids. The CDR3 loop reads CASRVRGRDRELFF. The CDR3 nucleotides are TGTGCCAGCAGGGTCAGGGGGCGCGATCGGGAGCTGTTTTTT.

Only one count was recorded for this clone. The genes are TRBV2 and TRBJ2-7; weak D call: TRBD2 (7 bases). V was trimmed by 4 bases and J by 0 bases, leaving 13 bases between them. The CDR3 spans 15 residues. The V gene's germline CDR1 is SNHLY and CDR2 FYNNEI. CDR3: CASSVGGGSSYEQYF. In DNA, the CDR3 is TGTGCCAGCAGTGTAGGGGGGGGGAGCTCCTACGAGCAGTACTTC.

DNA for the CDR3: TGTGCCAGCAGTTACTCGCGGACTAGCGGGAGCTACGAGCAGTACTTC. Its protein product is CASSYSRTSGSYEQYF. The chain recombines TRBV6-5 with TRBJ2-7; TRBD2 matches at 13 bases. The junction had 2 bases not matched to a gene; V was cut back by 0 bases and J by 3 bases. Per the germline V gene, CDR1 is MNHEY and CDR2 is SVGAGI. CDR3 size: 16 residues.

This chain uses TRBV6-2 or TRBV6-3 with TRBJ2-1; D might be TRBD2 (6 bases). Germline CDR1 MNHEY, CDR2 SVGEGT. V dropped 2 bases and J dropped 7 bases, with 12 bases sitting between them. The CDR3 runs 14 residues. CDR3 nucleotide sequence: TGTGCCAGCAGTTACATGTTCGGGGGTAATGAGCAGTTCTTC. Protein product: CASSYMFGGNEQFF.

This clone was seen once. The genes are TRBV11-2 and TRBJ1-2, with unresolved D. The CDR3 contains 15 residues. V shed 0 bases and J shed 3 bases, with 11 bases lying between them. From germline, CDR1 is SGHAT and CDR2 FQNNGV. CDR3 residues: CASSLDPLADYGYTF. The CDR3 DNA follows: TGTGCCAGCAGCTTAGACCCTCTGGCGGACTATGGCTACACCTTC.

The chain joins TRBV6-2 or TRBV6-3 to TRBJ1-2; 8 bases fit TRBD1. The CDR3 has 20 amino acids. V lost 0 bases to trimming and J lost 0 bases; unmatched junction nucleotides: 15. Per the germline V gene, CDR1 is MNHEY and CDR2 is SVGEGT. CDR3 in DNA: TGTGCCAGCAGTTACTCGAAACTTCTTGGGACAGGCTCCTCTAACTATGGCTACACCTTC. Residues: CASSYSKLLGTGSSNYGYTF.

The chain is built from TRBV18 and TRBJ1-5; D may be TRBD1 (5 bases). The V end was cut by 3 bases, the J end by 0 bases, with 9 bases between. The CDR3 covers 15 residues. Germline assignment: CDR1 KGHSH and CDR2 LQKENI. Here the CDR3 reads CASSPGGYSNQPQHF. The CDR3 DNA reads TGTGCCAGCTCACCGGGGGGATATAGCAATCAGCCCCAGCATTTT. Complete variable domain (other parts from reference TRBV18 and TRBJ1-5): NAGVMQNPRHLVRRRGQEARLRCSPMKGHSHVYWYRQLPEEGLKFMVYLQKENIIDESGMPKERFSAEFPKEGPSILRIQQVVRGDSAAYFCASSPGGYSNQPQHFGDGTRLSIL.

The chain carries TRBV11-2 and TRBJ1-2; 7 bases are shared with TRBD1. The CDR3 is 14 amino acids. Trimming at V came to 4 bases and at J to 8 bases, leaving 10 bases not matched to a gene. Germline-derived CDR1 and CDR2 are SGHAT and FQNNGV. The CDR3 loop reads CASSSLQGSRGYTF. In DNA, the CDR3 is TGTGCCAGCAGCTCGTTACAGGGGTCGCGAGGCTACACCTTC.

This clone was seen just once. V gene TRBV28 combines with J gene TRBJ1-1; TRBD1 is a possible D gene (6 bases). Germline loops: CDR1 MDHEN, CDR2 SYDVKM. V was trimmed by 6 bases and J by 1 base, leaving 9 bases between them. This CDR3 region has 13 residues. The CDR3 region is CASSLQGNTEAFF. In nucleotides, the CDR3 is TGTGCCAGCAGCCTACAGGGGAACACTGAAGCTTTCTTT.

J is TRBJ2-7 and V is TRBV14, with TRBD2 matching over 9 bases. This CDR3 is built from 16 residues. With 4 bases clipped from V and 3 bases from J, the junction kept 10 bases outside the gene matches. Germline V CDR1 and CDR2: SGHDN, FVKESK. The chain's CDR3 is CASSPRGLARNYEQYF. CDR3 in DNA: TGTGCCAGCAGCCCAAGGGGACTAGCCCGTAACTACGAGCAGTACTTC.

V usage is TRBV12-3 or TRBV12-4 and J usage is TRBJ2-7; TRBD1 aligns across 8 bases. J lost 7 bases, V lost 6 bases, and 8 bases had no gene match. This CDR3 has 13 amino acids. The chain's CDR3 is CASSQDRAREQYF. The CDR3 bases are TGTGCCAGCAGCCAGGACAGGGCAAGGGAGCAGTACTTC.

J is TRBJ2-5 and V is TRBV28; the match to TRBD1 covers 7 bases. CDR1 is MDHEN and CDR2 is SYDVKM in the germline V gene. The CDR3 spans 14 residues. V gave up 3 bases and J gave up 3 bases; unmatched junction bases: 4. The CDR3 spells CASSFPTGEETQYF. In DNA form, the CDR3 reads TGTGCCAGCAGTTTCCCTACAGGGGAAGAGACCCAGTACTTC.

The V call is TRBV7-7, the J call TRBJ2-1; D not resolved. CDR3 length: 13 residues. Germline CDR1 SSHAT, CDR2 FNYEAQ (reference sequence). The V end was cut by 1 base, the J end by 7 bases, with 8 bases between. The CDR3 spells CASSLGLENEQFF. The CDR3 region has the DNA TGTGCCAGCAGCTTAGGACTCGAAAATGAGCAGTTCTTC.

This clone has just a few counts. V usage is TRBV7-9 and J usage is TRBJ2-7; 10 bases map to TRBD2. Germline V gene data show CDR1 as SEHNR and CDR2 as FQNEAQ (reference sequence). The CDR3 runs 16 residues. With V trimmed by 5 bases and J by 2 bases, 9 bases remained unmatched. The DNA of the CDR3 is TGTGCCAGCAGCCCGTCCGGGACTAGCGCAACCTACGAGCAGTACTTC. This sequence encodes CASSPSGTSATYEQYF.

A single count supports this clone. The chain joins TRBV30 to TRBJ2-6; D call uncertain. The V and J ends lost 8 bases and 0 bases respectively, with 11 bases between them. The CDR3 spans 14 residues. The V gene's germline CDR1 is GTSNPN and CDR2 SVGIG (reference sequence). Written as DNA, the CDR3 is TGTGCCATGAAACATCGCTCTGGGGCCAACGTCCTGACTTTC. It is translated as CAMKHRSGANVLTF. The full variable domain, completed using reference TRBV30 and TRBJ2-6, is SQTIHQWPATLVQPVGSPLSLECTVEGTSNPNLYWYRQAAGRGLQLLFYSVGIGQISSEVPQNLSASRPQDRQFILSSKKLLLSDSGFYLCAMKHRSGANVLTFGAGSRLTVL.

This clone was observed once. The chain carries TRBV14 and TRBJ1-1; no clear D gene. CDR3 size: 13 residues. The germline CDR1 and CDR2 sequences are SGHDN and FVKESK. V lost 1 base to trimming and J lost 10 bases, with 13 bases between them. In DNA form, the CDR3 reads TGTGCCAGCAGCCAAGTAACAGTCTTGAGAGCTTTCTTT. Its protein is CASSQVTVLRAFF.

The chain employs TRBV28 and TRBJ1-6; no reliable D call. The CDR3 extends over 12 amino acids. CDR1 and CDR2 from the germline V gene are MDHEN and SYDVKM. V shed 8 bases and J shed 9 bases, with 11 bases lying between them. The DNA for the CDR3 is TGTGCCAGCGTCGGGGAACCTTCACCCCTCCACTTT. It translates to CASVGEPSPLHF.